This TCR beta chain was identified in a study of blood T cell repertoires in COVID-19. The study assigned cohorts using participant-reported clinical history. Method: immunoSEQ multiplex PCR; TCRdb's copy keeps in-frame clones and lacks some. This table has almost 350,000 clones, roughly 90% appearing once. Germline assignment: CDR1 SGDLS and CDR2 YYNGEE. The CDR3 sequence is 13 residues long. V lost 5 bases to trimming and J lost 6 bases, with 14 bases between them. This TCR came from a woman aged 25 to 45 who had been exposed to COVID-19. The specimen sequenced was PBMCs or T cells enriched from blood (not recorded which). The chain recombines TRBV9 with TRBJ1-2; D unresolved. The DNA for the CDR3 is TGTGCCAGCAGTGAGACCTCGGGTGATGGCTACACCTTC. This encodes CASSETSGDGYTF.